Each of the 20 T cell receptor beta chains below was sequenced from the same sample in a study of blood T cell repertoires in COVID-19. TCRdb keeps only in-frame clones here, not all; method: immunoSEQ multiplex PCR. The sample holds 250,000 to 300,000 clones; around nine tenths are singletons and the top ten take around 5%. Sequences were obtained from peripheral blood. These receptors came from a woman aged 55-69 years with COVID-19, enrolled during active disease.

This clone was counted a few times. The rearrangement links TRBV28 to TRBJ2-7, with 8 bases aligning to TRBD2. This CDR3 is built from 12 residues. With V trimmed by 10 bases and J by 5 bases, 7 bases remained unmatched. From germline, CDR1 is MDHEN and CDR2 SYDVKM. CDR3 sequence reads: CAIERELDEQYF. The CDR3 nucleotides read TGTGCCATTGAGCGGGAGTTAGACGAGCAGTACTTC.

J is TRBJ1-3 and V is TRBV29-1; the D is unclear. Per germline, CDR1 SQVTM and CDR2 ANQGSEA. This CDR3 comprises 12 residues. Trimming took 3 bases from V and 1 from J, leaving 4 bases between them. The DNA for the CDR3 is TGCAGCGTTGAGTCGTCTGGAAACACCATATATTTT. Its protein is CSVESSGNTIYF.

The chain joins TRBV19 to TRBJ1-1; D is perhaps TRBD1 (6 bases). Trimming pared 2 bases from V and 0 bases from J, leaving 10 bases between. This CDR3 region has 15 residues. Germline CDR1 and CDR2: LNHDA and SQIVND (reference sequence). For the CDR3, the DNA is TGTGCCAGTAGTATAAGAGGGACATTGAACACTGAAGCTTTCTTT. Its protein product is CASSIRGTLNTEAFF. The variable domain in full, completed from reference TRBV19 and TRBJ1-1, reads DGGITQSPKYLFRKEGQNVTLSCEQNLNHDAMYWYRQDPGQGLRLIYYSQIVNDFQKGDIAEGYSVSREKKESFPLTVTSAQKNPTAFYLCASSIRGTLNTEAFFGQGTRLTVV.

This clone showed up just once. This sequence joins TRBV6-5 and TRBJ2-1; 7 nucleotides match TRBD2. The J segment lost 0 bases and the V segment lost 6 bases, leaving 2 bases of the junction unmatched. The germline gives CDR1 MNHEY, CDR2 SVGAGI. This CDR3 has 14 amino acids. CDR3 nucleotides: TGTGCCAGCAGGCCTAGCGGCTCCTACAATGAGCAGTTCTTC. Its protein is CASRPSGSYNEQFF.

The rearrangement links TRBV5-1 to TRBJ1-5, with TRBD1 matching 7 bases. Losses at the gene ends were 2 bases for V and 6 bases for J; bases not matched to a gene: 5. Germline V gene lookup returns CDR1 SGHRS and CDR2 YFSETQ. The CDR3 has 14 residues. In nucleotides, the CDR3 is TGCGCCAGCAGCTTCGGTGCAGGGGGTCAGCCCCAGCATTTT. This gives the protein CASSFGAGGQPQHF.

The chain uses TRBV3-1 (or the pseudogene TRBV3-2) and TRBJ1-4; 9 nucleotides align to TRBD1. Germline CDR1 and CDR2: LGHDT and YNNKEL (reference sequence). The CDR3 is 17 amino acids. The ends lost 1 base at V and 5 bases at J; junction bases unmatched: 8. The CDR3 DNA sequence: TGTGCCAGCAGCCAAGGTTCTCCGGACAGGGGAAATGAAAAACTGTTTTTT. Amino acids: CASSQGSPDRGNEKLFF.

This chain links TRBV7-6 with TRBJ2-3; 15 bases agree with TRBD2. The CDR3 is 17 residues long. Trimming took 2 bases from V and 6 from J; bases not matched to a gene: 6. CDR1 SGHVS and CDR2 FNYEAQ come from the germline V gene. CDR3 loop: CASSLRRTSGGGDTQYF. DNA for the CDR3: TGTGCCAGCAGCTTAAGAAGGACTAGCGGGGGGGGCGATACGCAGTATTTT.

The chain uses TRBV6-6 and TRBJ1-1; 8 bases map to TRBD1. The germline CDR1 and CDR2 sequences are MNHNY and SVGAGI (reference sequence). V lost 8 bases to trimming and J lost 1 base; unmatched junction nucleotides: 6. The CDR3 extends over 14 amino acids. The CDR3 DNA reads TGTGCCAGCGGCGTTGGACAGGGGAACACTGAAGCTTTCTTT. Protein: CASGVGQGNTEAFF.

Worth noting for this clone: Additional DNA sequences in this sample encode the identical CDR3. Here the CDR3 DNA reads TGTGCCAGCAGCTTAGGGACTAGCTCCTACAATGAGCAGTTCTTC. This encodes CASSLGTSSYNEQFF. The rearrangement joins TRBV7-9 to TRBJ2-1, with 7 bases lining up with TRBD2. V lost 1 base and J lost 0; bases outside the gene matches: 0. Germline loops: CDR1 SEHNR, CDR2 FQNEAQ (reference sequence). This CDR3 is built from 15 residues. The variable domain in full, with the rest retrieved from reference TRBV7-9 and TRBJ2-1, is DTGVSQNPRHKITKRGQNVTFRCDPISEHNRLYWYRQTLGQGPEFLTYFQNEAQLEKSRLLSDRFSAERPKGSFSTLEIQRTEQGDSAMYLCASSLGTSSYNEQFFGPGTRLTVL.

The chain recombines TRBV4-1 with TRBJ2-2, with 9 bases aligning to TRBD2. Germline assignment: CDR1 MGHRA and CDR2 YSYEKL. This CDR3 is built from 15 residues. With 4 bases clipped from V and 4 bases from J, the junction kept 4 bases outside the gene matches. DNA for the CDR3: TGCGCCAGCAGCCGGCGGGAGGGCCGCACCGGGGAGCTGTTTTTT. Protein sequence: CASSRREGRTGELFF.

The chain combines TRBV7-2 with TRBJ2-1; a possible D gene is TRBD1 (6 bases). The CDR3 is made up of 14 amino acids. The V gene lost 5 bases and the J gene lost 3 bases, with 11 bases spanning the gap. CDR1 SGHTA and CDR2 FQGNSA come from the germline V gene. CDR3 DNA sequence: TGTGCCAGCAGCCTCAGACAGGTCTACAATGAGCAGTTCTTC. Translating it yields CASSLRQVYNEQFF.

The CDR3 nucleotides read TGTGCCAGCAGCGGGGAGTCGAACACTGAAGCTTTCTTT. It is translated as CASSGESNTEAFF. The chain employs TRBV4-2 and TRBJ1-1; no firm D call. Germline V lookup: CDR1 LGHNA, CDR2 YNFKEQ. This CDR3 has 13 amino acids. Trimming shortened V by 5 bases and J by 1 base, and 8 bases separated the two germline ends.

This chain uses TRBV29-1 with TRBJ1-5; no clear D. The length of the CDR3 is 13 residues. Per the germline V gene, CDR1 is SQVTM and CDR2 is ANQGSEA. V dropped 6 bases and J dropped 0 bases, with 9 bases sitting between them. The CDR3 coding sequence is TGCAGCGTCCAAGGGAGTAGCAATCAGCCCCAGCATTTT. Translating gives CSVQGSSNQPQHF.

The V gene is TRBV6-2 or TRBV6-3, the J gene TRBJ2-7; perhaps TRBD2 as D (5 bases). This CDR3 is 15 amino acids long. V was trimmed by 4 bases and J by 1 base, leaving 14 bases between them. Germline CDR1 and CDR2: MNHEY and SVGEGT. CDR3 in amino acids: CASSLGGGPSYEQYF. The CDR3 DNA reads TGTGCCAGCAGTTTGGGCGGAGGCCCGTCCTACGAGCAGTACTTC.

The rearrangement links TRBV28 to TRBJ1-1, with D possibly being TRBD1 (5 bases). The CDR3 has 17 residues. Per the germline V gene, CDR1 is MDHEN and CDR2 is SYDVKM. The V end was cut by 6 bases, the J end by 6 bases, with 26 bases between. CDR3: CASSKPSWWAGQAEAFF. As DNA, the CDR3 is TGTGCCAGCAGCAAACCCTCTTGGTGGGCAGGGCAGGCTGAAGCTTTCTTT. Full variable domain (missing parts from reference TRBV28 and TRBJ1-1): DVKVTQSSRYLVKRTGEKVFLECVQDMDHENMFWYRQDPGLGLRLIYFSYDVKMKEKGDIPEGYSVSREKKERFSLILESASTNQTSMYLCASSKPSWWAGQAEAFFGQGTRLTVV.

This rearrangement joins TRBV7-2 to TRBJ2-5, with 9 bases fitting TRBD1. CDR1 SGHTA and CDR2 FQGNSA come from the germline V gene. This CDR3 region has 17 residues. Losses at the gene ends were 7 bases for V and 4 bases for J; bases not matched to a gene: 16. The CDR3 spells CASNPGGTGFYGETQYF. The DNA of the CDR3 is TGTGCCAGCAATCCGGGCGGGACAGGGTTTTATGGAGAGACCCAGTACTTC.

The genes are TRBV20-1 and TRBJ2-5; the match to TRBD2 covers 16 bases. The length of the CDR3 is 16 residues. The V and J ends lost 3 bases and 5 bases, in that order; junction bases with no gene match: 6. Germline CDR1 and CDR2: DFQATT and SNEGSKA (reference sequence). The CDR3 sequence: CSASGTSGRASETQYF. The CDR3 nucleotides read TGCAGTGCTAGTGGGACTAGCGGGAGGGCCAGCGAGACCCAGTACTTC.

This clone has just a few counts. In DNA form, the CDR3 reads TGTGCCAGCACTCCCCCGAAGGGGCATACTGAAGCTTTCTTT. This translates into CASTPPKGHTEAFF. The chain joins TRBV6-6 to TRBJ1-1, with D maybe TRBD1 (5 bases). Germline V gene sequence: CDR1 MNHNY, CDR2 SVGAGI (reference sequence). Trimming shortened V by 7 bases and J by 5 bases, and 17 bases separated the two germline ends. The CDR3 covers 14 residues.

Comment on this clone: Other nucleotide sequences from this sample produce the same CDR3. The chain joins TRBV11-2 to TRBJ1-2; TRBD1 aligns across 9 bases. Germline lookup yields CDR1 SGHAT and CDR2 FQNNGV. There are 14 residues in the CDR3. Trimming cost V 5 bases and J 2 bases; bases outside gene matches: 3. This CDR3 reads CASSPDRGNYGYTF. The CDR3 DNA is TGTGCCAGCAGCCCCGACAGGGGGAACTATGGCTACACCTTC.

The V and J genes are TRBV18 and TRBJ1-1, with D hard to call. The CDR3 covers 16 residues. CDR1 KGHSH and CDR2 LQKENI come from the germline V gene. V gave up 6 bases and J gave up 4 bases, with 21 bases separating them. The CDR3 loop is CASSPTEGMGFTEAFF. The CDR3 region has the DNA TGTGCCAGCTCCCCCACCGAGGGCATGGGGTTCACTGAAGCTTTCTTT.